This T cell receptor beta chain was identified in a study of long-term antiretroviral therapy in people with HIV. Study findings and constraints: Blood obtained between 2004 and 2017 may reflect older ART regimens.

Treatment for every participant with HIV took place in the United States. The assay used was immunoSEQ (version v3.0), run at survey level. Clones were read by immunoSEQ multiplex PCR, and TCRdb kept only the in-frame ones, dropping some. The table shows under 20,000 clones, with roughly 90% occurring only once. As for this clone: Its specificity is not known.

CDR1 and CDR2 from the germline V gene are SGDLS and YYNGEE. The CDR3 runs to 16 residues. The V gene lost 0 bases and the J gene lost 4 bases, with 15 bases spanning the gap. The specimen comprised unsorted PBMCs, sampled 0.3 years after starting antiretroviral therapy. The chain uses TRBV9 and TRBJ2-3, with D possibly being TRBD2 (5 bases). The sequence was collected from a man aged 55 to 69 with HIV. The CDR3 region is CASSVGLATPPDTQYF. The CDR3 DNA reads as TGTGCCAGCAGCGTAGGGCTAGCAACTCCCCCAGATACGCAGTATTTT.